This TCR beta chain was observed in a study of CD8 T cells in ankylosing spondylitis. This clonotype was observed a few times. Germline V gives CDR1 SGHDN, CDR2 FVKESK. The CDR3 is 15 amino acids. V lost 1 base, J lost 3 bases, and 13 bases lay in between. MiXCR was run by TCRdb on the 5' RACE reads, yielding one entry per CDR3 protein. The sample shows around 210,000 distinct CDR3 sequences, 8% to 10% of them seen only once. The V gene is TRBV14, the J gene TRBJ2-7; D is uncertain. Sequenced input: blood, either unsorted or a sorted T cell fraction (not recorded which). The receptor's source is a female donor with ankylosing spondylitis or in good health (not recorded which). The CDR3 spells CASSQASLDGYEQYF. The CDR3 DNA reads TGTGCCAGCAGCCAAGCCTCACTGGACGGCTACGAGCAGTACTTC. The variable domain in full, completed from reference TRBV14 and TRBJ2-7, reads EAGVTQFPSHSVIEKGQTVTLRCDPISGHDNLYWYRRVMGKEIKFLLHFVKESKQDESGMPNNRFLAERTGGTYSTLKVQPAELEDSGVYFCASSQASLDGYEQYFGPGTRLTVT.